A single sample is the source of the 10 T cell receptor beta chains below, sequenced in a study of regulatory T cells in long-lasting Graves disease. Time point of the sample: newly diagnosed GD, antithyroid drugs for less than 3 months. From RNA extracted from PBMCs, the TCR library was made. Arm-PCR of CDR3 regions with iRepertoire HTBI primers generated TCR beta libraries. TCRdb itself ran the multiplex PCR reads through MiXCR, one entry per CDR3 protein. This sample has under 800,000 distinct CDR3 sequences, with roughly 16% found just once. This sample was also put to use in a study of T cells in Graves' hyperthyroidism and ophthalmopathy.

The source was peripheral blood mononuclear cells (PBMCs), collected at new diagnosis, from a patient treated with antithyroid drugs. The receptors come from a woman in her 30s with Graves disease.

This clonotype was recorded many times. The V gene is TRBV7-8, the J gene TRBJ2-1; D is uncertain. V lost 1 base to trimming and J lost 9 bases, with 7 bases between them. The CDR3 is made up of 12 amino acids. Germline values: CDR1 SGHVS, CDR2 FQNEAQ. CDR3 DNA: TGTGCCAGCAGCTTAGTCGAGCTTGAGCAGTTCTTC. It specifies CASSLVELEQFF.

The rearrangement links TRBV3-1 to TRBJ2-2; D gene ambiguous. Germline CDR1 and CDR2: LGHDT and YNNKEL (reference sequence). The V and J ends lost 7 bases and 3 bases respectively, with 9 bases between them. The CDR3 runs 13 residues. CDR3 amino acids: CASISGYTGELFF. For the CDR3, the DNA is TGTGCCAGCATATCCGGTTACACCGGGGAGCTGTTTTTT. Full variable domain (missing parts from reference TRBV3-1 and TRBJ2-2): DTAVSQTPKYLVTQMGNDKSIKCEQNLGHDTMYWYKQDSKKFLKIMFSYNNKELIINETVPNRFSPKSPDKAHLNLHINSLELGDSAVYFCASISGYTGELFFGEGSRLTVL.

This chain uses TRBV6-1 with TRBJ2-6; 9 positions agree with TRBD1. Germline assignment: CDR1 MNHNS and CDR2 SASEGT. This CDR3 is 21 amino acids long. V lost 1 base and J lost 0; bases outside the gene matches: 13. The CDR3 sequence is CASSEGLGQGTSHSGANVLTF. The DNA for the CDR3 is TGTGCCAGCAGTGAAGGTCTCGGACAGGGGACGTCTCACTCTGGGGCCAACGTCCTGACTTTC.

This clonotype has at least ten counts. The chain links TRBV12-3 or TRBV12-4 to TRBJ1-2; D unclear. The CDR3 is 13 residues long. Trimming removed 7 bases from V and 8 bases from J, with 17 bases in between. CDR3 in DNA: TGTGCCAGCACCATACTACGAAGAGGGGGCTACACCTTC. Its protein product is CASTILRRGGYTF.

The chain has TRBV5-1 and TRBJ2-7; 10 nucleotides line up with TRBD1. CDR3 length equals 14 residues. The trim removed 0 bases at V and 6 bases at J, leaving 3 bases unmatched. CDR1 and CDR2 from the germline V gene are SGHRS and YFSETQ. The CDR3 DNA sequence: TGCGCCAGCAGCTTGGAGACAGGGGGCCGCGAGCAGTACTTC. Its translation is CASSLETGGREQYF.

The chain employs TRBV6-2 or TRBV6-3 and TRBJ2-1; D is uncertain. V lost 5 bases, J lost 8 bases, and 19 bases lay in between. CDR1 is MNHEY, CDR2 SVGEGT, per germline. The CDR3 spans 15 residues. CDR3 DNA sequence: TGTGCCAGCAGTGACCGCCCCATAACAGTGGATGAGCAGTTCTTC. Its protein product is CASSDRPITVDEQFF.

This clonotype was recorded a few times. The chain couples TRBV29-1 to TRBJ2-1, with a possible D match to TRBD1 (5 bases). Trimming removed 0 bases at V and 12 bases at J, with 21 bases between. The CDR3 covers 15 residues. The germline V gene encodes CDR1 SQVTM and CDR2 ANQGSEA. The CDR3 protein is CSVEDVAGQGLGQFF. DNA for the CDR3: TGCAGCGTTGAAGATGTAGCTGGGCAGGGCCTTGGGCAGTTCTTC.

This chain connects TRBV5-1 to TRBJ2-7; TRBD1 agrees at 7 bases. This CDR3 contains 16 residues. CDR1 is SGHRS, CDR2 YFSETQ, per germline. Trimming at V came to 4 bases and at J to 7 bases, leaving 17 bases not matched to a gene. CDR3 DNA: TGCGCCAGCAGCCCAGACACAGGGGTTGTTTTGATTGAGCAGTACTTC. Its translation: CASSPDTGVVLIEQYF.

The chain joins TRBV20-1 to TRBJ1-4; D is undetermined. Trimming shortened V by 4 bases and J by 4 bases, and 7 bases separated the two germline ends. Per germline, CDR1 DFQATT and CDR2 SNEGSKA (reference sequence). The CDR3 length is 12 residues. For the CDR3, the DNA is TGCAGTGCTATGTACTTTAATGAAAAACTGTTTTTT. This translates into CSAMYFNEKLFF.

This clonotype was seen many times. The gene calls are TRBV7-2 and TRBJ2-7, with TRBD1 matching over 9 bases. From germline, CDR1 is SGHTA and CDR2 FQGNSA. The ends lost 5 bases at V and 6 bases at J; junction bases unmatched: 11. The CDR3 is 15 amino acids. The CDR3 nucleotides read TGTGCCAGCAGCCATCCCGGGACAGGGTTAACCGAGCAGTACTTC. It codes for CASSHPGTGLTEQYF.